The sequence of this T cell receptor (beta chain) was determined in a study of T cells in tumors after PD-1 blockade. Study-wide context: Excluded were patients with checkpoint blockade, immunosuppressants, or radiotherapy or other anti-cancer therapy within 4 weeks. Daily vismodegib 150 mg continued in a subset of anti-PD-1-treated patients.

The data were produced by immunoSEQ multiplex PCR, yet TCRdb's version contains in-frame clones alone and is incomplete. In the table there are about 15,000 clones, roughly 82% of which are singletons. The specimen comprised PBMCs, sampled after anti-PD-1 treatment. The receptor was isolated from a human donor with basal cell carcinoma.

For the CDR3, the DNA is TGCAGCGTTGAAGTCCGAGCGGGAGGGCCGGGGAACACCGGGGAGCTGTTTTTT. It yields the protein CSVEVRAGGPGNTGELFF. The V call is TRBV29-1, the J call TRBJ2-2; 10 bases are shared with TRBD2. Unmatched junction bases numbered 9, after V lost 1 base and J lost 1 base. Germline CDR1 is SQVTM and CDR2 is ANQGSEA. The CDR3 runs 18 residues.